Presented here are 20 T cell receptor beta chains from one specimen sequenced in a study of blood T cell repertoires in COVID-19. Generated by immunoSEQ multiplex PCR, the TCRdb table keeps only in-frame clones and is missing some. The sample consists of about 310,000 clones, around 87% of them appearing once. Sequencing was done on a sample of peripheral blood. The receptors here all came from a man aged 45 to 65 with active or convalescent COVID-19.

The chain carries TRBV2 and TRBJ1-6; TRBD1 matches 10 bases. CDR1 and CDR2 from the germline V gene are SNHLY and FYNNEI. The CDR3 covers 15 residues. V lost 5 bases, J lost 5 bases, and 3 bases stayed unmatched. The CDR3 loop reads CASSTGTGDNSPLHF. The DNA for the CDR3 is TGTGCCAGCAGTACCGGGACAGGGGATAATTCACCCCTCCACTTT.

A few counts support this clone. CDR3 sequence: CASTRTGLNTEAFF. In nucleotides, the CDR3 is TGTGCCAGCACCAGGACAGGGCTAAACACTGAAGCTTTCTTT. The rearrangement links TRBV2 to TRBJ1-1; 8 bases align to TRBD1. CDR1 SNHLY and CDR2 FYNNEI come from the germline V gene. This CDR3 contains 14 residues. V dropped 7 bases and J dropped 2; count of bases not matched to a gene: 6.

The chain joins TRBV4-3 to TRBJ1-5; 11 nucleotides match TRBD1. V was clipped by 2 bases and J by 6 bases; unmatched bases: 6. The CDR3 length is 16 residues. Germline CDR1 and CDR2: LGHNA and YSLEER. The CDR3 loop reads CASSQTKGQGGQPQHF. CDR3 bases: TGCGCCAGCAGCCAAACCAAGGGACAGGGGGGTCAGCCCCAGCATTTT.

This rearrangement joins TRBV6-5 to TRBJ1-5; TRBD1 matches 8 bases. Germline values: CDR1 MNHEY, CDR2 SVGAGI. CDR3 length equals 12 residues. Unmatched junction bases numbered 3, after V lost 8 bases and J lost 6 bases. This CDR3 is CASSGQAQPQHF. CDR3 coding DNA: TGTGCCAGCTCGGGACAGGCTCAGCCCCAGCATTTT.

This clone has just one count. The chain has TRBV6-5 and TRBJ1-6, with a weak D call TRBD1 (6 bases). V lost 7 bases to trimming and J lost 7 bases, with 14 bases between them. Germline loops: CDR1 MNHEY, CDR2 SVGAGI. The CDR3 length is 14 residues. CDR3 in amino acids: CASTLLRGNSPLHF. CDR3 DNA: TGTGCCAGCACCCTACTCAGGGGAAATTCACCCCTCCACTTT.

As concerns this clone: The sample carries other DNA sequences with the same CDR3. The rearrangement uses TRBV28 and TRBJ1-2; no definite D call. Per the germline V gene, CDR1 is MDHEN and CDR2 is SYDVKM. V gave up 3 bases and J gave up 8 bases, with 13 bases separating them. The CDR3 has 13 amino acids. DNA for the CDR3: TGTGCCAGCAGTTTGCGGGGTCTGGGGGGCTACACCTTC. It specifies CASSLRGLGGYTF.

The V and J genes are TRBV4-1 and TRBJ2-1; 13 nucleotides agree with TRBD2. With V trimmed by 6 bases and J by 4 bases, 6 bases remained unmatched. The CDR3 contains 16 residues. Per the germline V gene, CDR1 is MGHRA and CDR2 is YSYEKL. The CDR3 DNA sequence: TGCGCCAGCAGTCGGACTAGCGGGAGTCTATACAATGAGCAGTTCTTC. It specifies CASSRTSGSLYNEQFF.

V and J are TRBV7-9 and TRBJ2-6, with TRBD2 as a possible D gene (6 bases). CDR3 length: 17 residues. V lost 5 bases and J lost 2, with 16 bases in between. Germline V lookup: CDR1 SEHNR, CDR2 FQNEAQ (reference sequence). Here the CDR3 reads CASSAAWRGAGANVLTF. DNA of the CDR3: TGTGCCAGCAGCGCCGCCTGGAGGGGCGCTGGGGCCAACGTCCTGACTTTC.

The chain carries TRBV27 and TRBJ1-6; D is perhaps TRBD1 (5 bases). The CDR3 covers 13 residues. Germline CDR1 MNHEY, CDR2 SMNVEV (reference sequence). Trimming shortened V by 5 bases and J by 9 bases, and 11 bases separated the two germline ends. CDR3 region: CASSRQGGSPLHF. CDR3 in DNA: TGTGCCAGCAGTAGGCAGGGAGGTTCACCCCTCCACTTT.

V usage is TRBV29-1 and J usage is TRBJ2-3; D remains ambiguous. V lost 4 bases, J lost 0 bases, and 11 bases lay in between. The CDR3 is 14 residues long. Germline V gives CDR1 SQVTM, CDR2 ANQGSEA. CDR3 coding DNA: TGCAGCGTTGCTTCCTTTTCTAGCACAGATACGCAGTATTTT. Residues: CSVASFSSTDTQYF.

A word on this clone: In the same sample, other DNA sequences code for this CDR3. V usage is TRBV7-9 and J usage is TRBJ1-4; D gene unclear. Trimming cost V 0 bases and J 5 bases, with 7 bases left between them. The CDR3 consists of 14 residues. Germline CDR1 and CDR2: SEHNR and FQNEAQ (reference sequence). This chain's CDR3 is CASSLAGGNEKLFF. CDR3 bases: TGTGCCAGCAGCTTAGCGGGAGGGAATGAAAAACTGTTTTTT.

The rearrangement links TRBV3-1 (or the pseudogene TRBV3-2) to TRBJ2-7; D unresolved. The CDR3 is 15 amino acids. The germline V gene encodes CDR1 LGHDT and CDR2 YNNKEL (reference sequence). Trimming took off 3 bases at V and 2 bases at J, with 14 bases between the two ends. CDR3 loop: CASSQLGKITYEQYF. The DNA for the CDR3 is TGTGCCAGCAGCCAGCTTGGCAAAATAACCTACGAGCAGTACTTC.

The sample holds one count of this clone. V usage is TRBV6-5 and J usage is TRBJ2-7; 8 bases are shared with TRBD1. The CDR3 runs to 15 residues. Trimming at V came to 5 bases and at J to 5 bases, leaving 11 bases not matched to a gene. Germline V CDR1 and CDR2: MNHEY, SVGAGI. CDR3 coding DNA: TGTGCCAGCAGTACACAGGGGGGCGGGATACACGAGCAGTACTTC. As protein: CASSTQGGGIHEQYF.

This chain connects TRBV4-3 to TRBJ2-1, with 9 bases fitting TRBD1. CDR1 and CDR2 from the germline V gene are LGHNA and YSLEER. This CDR3 is 22 amino acids long. With V trimmed by 0 bases and J by 0 bases, 18 bases remained unmatched. The CDR3 nucleotides are TGCGCCAGCAGCCAAGATGGCCCCGAGCGGGACAGGGATTCTCTCTCCTACAATGAGCAGTTCTTC. It translates to CASSQDGPERDRDSLSYNEQFF.

J is TRBJ2-5 and V is TRBV4-2; TRBD1 aligns across 9 bases. Per germline, CDR1 LGHNA and CDR2 YNFKEQ. V trimming: 0 bases; J trimming: 5 bases; junction bases outside the gene matches: 22. The CDR3 extends over 21 amino acids. CDR3 nucleotide sequence: TGTGCCAGCAGCCAAGATAAGTCTGGGACAGGGTTTTTTGGGCTCCGGGAGACCCAGTACTTC. Translating gives CASSQDKSGTGFFGLRETQYF.

This clone came up once. Distinct nucleotide sequences in the sample also encode this CDR3. J is TRBJ2-7 and V is TRBV19, with 8 bases matching TRBD1. In germline, CDR1 is LNHDA, CDR2 SQIVND (reference sequence). The CDR3 extends over 14 amino acids. The junction had 5 bases not matched to a gene; V was cut back by 5 bases and J by 2 bases. The CDR3 nucleotides read TGTGCCAGTAGTCTCGGGACAGGAACCTACGAGCAGTACTTC. Amino acid sequence: CASSLGTGTYEQYF.

The V and J genes are TRBV7-9 and TRBJ2-5, with D possibly being TRBD1 (6 bases). The germline V gene has CDR1 SEHNR and CDR2 FQNEAQ (reference sequence). The V end was cut by 10 bases, the J end by 2 bases, with 14 bases between. The CDR3 runs 13 residues. CDR3 region: CATRGTSQETQYF. The CDR3 DNA reads TGTGCCACCAGAGGGACAAGTCAAGAGACCCAGTACTTC. The full variable domain, its missing parts supplied by reference TRBV7-9 and TRBJ2-5, is DTGVSQNPRHKITKRGQNVTFRCDPISEHNRLYWYRQTLGQGPEFLTYFQNEAQLEKSRLLSDRFSAERPKGSFSTLEIQRTEQGDSAMYLCATRGTSQETQYFGPGTRLLVL.

The chain uses TRBV7-2 and TRBJ1-6; D may be TRBD1 (6 bases). The ends were cut back, 5 bases at V and 7 bases at J, with 9 bases in the middle. CDR1 SGHTA and CDR2 FQGNSA come from the germline V gene. The CDR3 totals 13 residues. The CDR3 DNA is TGTGCCAGCAGCCTCACAGGGAATTCACCCCTCCACTTT. Protein product: CASSLTGNSPLHF.

The chain joins TRBV28 to TRBJ2-5, with 11 bases lining up with TRBD2. CDR1 MDHEN and CDR2 SYDVKM come from the germline V gene. V was clipped by 6 bases and J by 1 base; unmatched bases: 10. This CDR3 is 17 amino acids long. Here the CDR3 reads CASSQPGLADLQETQYF. CDR3 nucleotides: TGTGCCAGCAGCCAACCGGGACTAGCGGATCTCCAAGAGACCCAGTACTTC.

CDR3: CASSLSGGQETQYF. The CDR3 DNA follows: TGCGCCAGCAGCTTGTCGGGGGGTCAAGAGACCCAGTACTTC. The chain recombines TRBV5-1 with TRBJ2-5, with 7 bases identical to TRBD2. Germline V gene lookup returns CDR1 SGHRS and CDR2 YFSETQ. The CDR3 contains 14 residues. V shed 1 base, J shed 2 bases, and the junction held 2 bases outside the gene matches.